Listed here are 25 T cell receptor beta chains from one sample, sequenced in a study of shared clonotypes between healthy human individuals. This table comes from immunoSEQ multiplex PCR, and its TCRdb copy is limited to in-frame clones, with some not included. The table records under 600,000 clones, just over 75% of them present only once. The sequencing sample was made of PBMCs. All receptors come from a woman aged 40 to 50 in good health. Some clones in this sample may be carry-over from other donors' samples.

The chain couples TRBV30 to TRBJ2-3; D is unresolved. This CDR3 has 16 amino acids. Trimming removed 0 bases from V and 2 bases from J, with 15 bases in between. Germline V gene data show CDR1 as GTSNPN and CDR2 as SVGIG (reference sequence). CDR3 sequence: CAWSVALVAHTDTQYF. CDR3 bases: TGTGCCTGGAGTGTAGCTCTAGTGGCTCACACAGATACGCAGTATTTT.

The chain carries TRBV7-8 and TRBJ1-1, with 9 bases identical to TRBD1. The V gene end was trimmed by 5 bases and the J gene end by 1 base; junction bases not matched to a gene: 5. The V gene's germline CDR1 is SGHVS and CDR2 FQNEAQ. This CDR3 is built from 15 residues. The CDR3 region is CASSPQTGGNTEAFF. Here the CDR3 DNA reads TGTGCCAGCAGCCCCCAGACAGGGGGGAACACTGAAGCTTTCTTT.

This rearrangement joins TRBV5-1 to TRBJ2-2; D is undetermined. Trimming left V 5 bases short and J 0 bases short, with 8 bases between. Germline loops: CDR1 SGHRS, CDR2 YFSETQ. The CDR3 is made up of 14 amino acids. CDR3 bases: TGCGCCAGCAGTGACAACCCGAACACCGGGGAGCTGTTTTTT. Its protein product is CASSDNPNTGELFF.

CDR3 residues: CASSTRQGGQYF. DNA of the CDR3: TGTGCCAGCAGCACAAGACAGGGCGGGCAGTACTTC. V is TRBV6-5 and J is TRBJ2-7; 7 bases are a match to TRBD1. The CDR3 totals 12 residues. In germline, CDR1 is MNHEY, CDR2 SVGAGI. V shed 6 bases, J shed 9 bases, and the junction held 8 bases outside the gene matches.

V and J are TRBV28 and TRBJ2-4; the D is unclear. Trimming took 4 bases from V and 3 from J, leaving 7 bases between them. Germline V gene lookup returns CDR1 MDHEN and CDR2 SYDVKM. The CDR3 covers 13 residues. The CDR3 spells CASSSSDKNIQYF. DNA of the CDR3: TGTGCCAGCAGTTCCTCCGACAAAAACATTCAGTACTTC. Variable domain in full (rest from reference TRBV28 and TRBJ2-4): DVKVTQSSRYLVKRTGEKVFLECVQDMDHENMFWYRQDPGLGLRLIYFSYDVKMKEKGDIPEGYSVSREKKERFSLILESASTNQTSMYLCASSSSDKNIQYFGAGTRLSVL.

J is TRBJ2-2 and V is TRBV19; the D gene could be TRBD1 or TRBD2 (5 bases each). This CDR3 is built from 16 residues. Trimming stripped 4 bases from V and 0 bases from J, with 12 bases between. Germline loops: CDR1 LNHDA, CDR2 SQIVND (reference sequence). CDR3 coding DNA: TGTGCCAGTAGTACCACGGGGCGCACGAACACCGGGGAGCTGTTTTTT. Protein sequence: CASSTTGRTNTGELFF.

The chain uses TRBV5-1 and TRBJ2-5; D remains unclear. The CDR3 consists of 15 residues. Trimming removed 0 bases at V and 2 bases at J, with 11 bases between. In germline, CDR1 is SGHRS, CDR2 YFSETQ. The CDR3 DNA is TGCGCCAGCAGCTTGGGGCACAGCGCGCAAGAGACCCAGTACTTC. This gives the protein CASSLGHSAQETQYF. Looking up the rest from reference TRBV5-1 and TRBJ2-5 gives the full variable domain: KAGVTQTPRYLIKTRGQQVTLSCSPISGHRSVSWYQQTPGQGLQFLFEYFSETQRNKGNFPGRFSGRQFSNSRSEMNVSTLELGDSALYLCASSLGHSAQETQYFGPGTRLLVL.

The chain combines TRBV5-1 with TRBJ2-1; weak D call: TRBD2 (6 bases). This CDR3 is built from 13 residues. Germline CDR1 and CDR2: SGHRS and YFSETQ. Trimming pared 2 bases from V and 9 bases from J, leaving 12 bases between. CDR3 sequence (DNA): TGCGCCAGCAGCTTTAGCGGTGGGAGTGAGCAGTTCTTC. It is translated as CASSFSGGSEQFF. Full variable domain (missing parts from reference TRBV5-1 and TRBJ2-1): KAGVTQTPRYLIKTRGQQVTLSCSPISGHRSVSWYQQTPGQGLQFLFEYFSETQRNKGNFPGRFSGRQFSNSRSEMNVSTLELGDSALYLCASSFSGGSEQFFGPGTRLTVL.

As DNA, the CDR3 is TGTGCCAGCACCCCGGGCGAGAACTCCTACGAGCAGTACTTC. Translating gives CASTPGENSYEQYF. J is TRBJ2-7 and V is TRBV5-8; the D is unclear. Trimming pared 6 bases from V and 0 bases from J, leaving 13 bases between. The germline gives CDR1 SGHTS, CDR2 YDEGEE. This CDR3 spans 14 amino acids. The whole variable domain, remainder taken from reference TRBV5-8 and TRBJ2-7, is EAGVTQSPTHLIKTRGQQATLRCSPISGHTSVYWYQQALGLGLQFLLWYDEGEERNRGNFPPRFSGRQFPNYSSELNVNALELEDSALYLCASTPGENSYEQYFGPGTRLTVT.

V and J are TRBV6-1 and TRBJ2-6; no clear D gene. The germline V gene encodes CDR1 MNHNS and CDR2 SASEGT. CDR3 length equals 16 residues. The V end was cut by 2 bases, the J end by 0 bases, with 8 bases between. CDR3 DNA sequence: TGTGCCAGCAGTGAAATTGGGTTCTCTGGGGCCAACGTCCTGACTTTC. Its protein product is CASSEIGFSGANVLTF.

The chain recombines TRBV5-6 with TRBJ2-5; 12 bases are a match to TRBD2. Losses at the gene ends were 1 base for V and 5 bases for J; bases not matched to a gene: 6. Germline V lookup: CDR1 SGHDT, CDR2 YYEEEE. The CDR3 loop spans 16 amino acids. CDR3 residues: CASSLFGLAGRETQYF. The CDR3 DNA is TGTGCCAGCAGCTTGTTTGGACTAGCGGGACGTGAGACCCAGTACTTC.

DNA for the CDR3: TGTGCCAGCAGCCCACCTAAGGACTACGAGCAGTACTTC. This codes for CASSPPKDYEQYF. This chain links TRBV7-9 with TRBJ2-7; D is undetermined. The CDR3 length is 13 residues. V was pared by 5 bases and J by 3 bases, with 11 bases between. Germline lookup yields CDR1 SEHNR and CDR2 FQNEAQ (reference sequence).

The rearrangement links TRBV10-3 to TRBJ2-7; no reliable D call. This CDR3 is 12 amino acids long. Trimming stripped 6 bases from V and 5 bases from J, with 11 bases between. Per the germline V gene, CDR1 is ENHRY and CDR2 is SYGVKD. The CDR3 loop reads CAISPRGDEQYF. The CDR3 nucleotides read TGTGCCATCAGCCCACGTGGGGACGAGCAGTACTTC.

This chain connects TRBV30 to TRBJ1-2; 10 bases match TRBD1. V lost 4 bases and J lost 4; bases outside the gene matches: 12. The CDR3 sequence is 16 residues long. Looked up from germline, CDR1 is GTSNPN and CDR2 is SVGIG (reference sequence). DNA for the CDR3: TGTGCCTGGACATTAGGTGGGACAGGGGCTTTCTATGGCTACACCTTC. As protein: CAWTLGGTGAFYGYTF.

The chain employs TRBV18 and TRBJ1-2, with 7 bases lining up with TRBD1. Germline lookup yields CDR1 KGHSH and CDR2 LQKENI. Losses at the gene ends were 4 bases for V and 6 bases for J; bases not matched to a gene: 11. This CDR3 contains 15 residues. The CDR3 nucleotides read TGTGCCAGCTCACGAATAACCGGGACAGAGAATGGCTACACCTTC. Amino acid sequence: CASSRITGTENGYTF.

The V call is TRBV11-2, the J call TRBJ2-3; weak D call: TRBD2 (6 bases). V was trimmed by 5 bases and J by 2 bases, leaving 11 bases between them. Germline CDR1 SGHAT, CDR2 FQNNGV. CDR3 length: 14 amino acids. The CDR3 protein is CASSTGTFTDTQYF. CDR3 sequence (DNA): TGTGCCAGCAGCACCGGGACTTTCACAGATACGCAGTATTTT. Full variable domain (outside the CDR3, taken from reference TRBV11-2 and TRBJ2-3): EAGVAQSPRYKIIEKRQSVAFWCNPISGHATLYWYQQILGQGPKLLIQFQNNGVVDDSQLPKDRFSAERLKGVDSTLKIQPAKLEDSAVYLCASSTGTFTDTQYFGPGTRLTVL.

CDR3 sequence: CASTPFPRAYEQYF. CDR3 in DNA: TGTGCCAGCACCCCCTTCCCCCGGGCCTACGAGCAGTACTTC. The J gene is TRBJ2-7, the V gene TRBV6-1, with D unclear. CDR3 length equals 14 residues. V dropped 7 bases and J dropped 2 bases, with 15 bases sitting between them. Germline CDR1 reads MNHNS; CDR2 reads SASEGT.

The chain recombines TRBV7-3 with TRBJ2-7; 7 nucleotides align to TRBD1. The germline V gene encodes CDR1 SGHTA and CDR2 FQGTGA. The ends lost 5 bases at V and 6 bases at J; junction bases unmatched: 7. This CDR3 has 13 amino acids. CDR3 bases: TGTGCCAGCAGCAGCACTACAGGGGCCGAGCAGTACTTC. Translated: CASSSTTGAEQYF. Combining the CDR3 with reference TRBV7-3 and TRBJ2-7 gives the whole variable domain GAGVSQTPSNKVTEKGKYVELRCDPISGHTALYWYRQSLGQGPEFLIYFQGTGAADDSGLPNDRFFAVRPEGSVSTLKIQRTERGDSAVYLCASSSTTGAEQYFGPGTRLTVT.

With respect to this clone: Since a much larger clone is just one base distant, this may be a read error. Other DNA sequences of this sample code for an identical CDR3. The chain employs TRBV30 and TRBJ2-1; D remains ambiguous. Trimming stripped 0 bases from V and 5 bases from J, with 2 bases between. CDR3 length equals 11 residues. Per the germline V gene, CDR1 is GTSNPN and CDR2 is SVGIG (reference sequence). The CDR3 DNA reads TGTGCCTGGAGTGTAAACAATGAGCAGTTCTTC. Translation gives CAWSVNNEQFF.

This CDR3 reads CASNLGGTGNTIYF. The CDR3 nucleotides read TGTGCCAGCAACCTCGGGGGAACTGGAAACACCATATATTTT. The chain couples TRBV5-8 to TRBJ1-3; perhaps TRBD1 as D (5 bases). The V end was cut by 6 bases, the J end by 2 bases, with 12 bases between. CDR1 and CDR2 (germline): SGHTS, YDEGEE. The CDR3 has 14 amino acids.

The genes are TRBV5-4 and TRBJ2-3; D remains unclear. Germline assignment: CDR1 SGHNT and CDR2 YYREEE (reference sequence). CDR3 length: 16 residues. V was clipped by 3 bases and J by 0 bases, with 14 bases between them. CDR3 sequence: CASSSGPATSTDTQYF. Written as DNA, the CDR3 is TGTGCCAGCAGCTCCGGACCAGCGACTAGCACAGATACGCAGTATTTT.

The genes are TRBV7-9 and TRBJ2-1, with D tentatively TRBD1 (6 bases). V was clipped by 5 bases and J by 0 bases, with 14 bases between them. CDR3 length equals 16 residues. The germline V gene has CDR1 SEHNR and CDR2 FQNEAQ (reference sequence). CDR3 loop: CASSRTVLSSYNEQFF. CDR3 DNA: TGTGCCAGCAGCCGGACAGTGCTGAGCTCCTACAATGAGCAGTTCTTC.

The chain employs TRBV4-2 and TRBJ2-7, with 11 bases identical to TRBD1. This CDR3 has 16 amino acids. From germline, CDR1 is LGHNA and CDR2 YNFKEQ. V shed 0 bases and J 4 bases; nucleotides not matched to a gene: 5. CDR3: CASSQDEGTGGYEQYF. DNA of the CDR3: TGTGCCAGCAGCCAAGATGAAGGGACAGGGGGTTACGAGCAGTACTTC.

J is TRBJ2-5 and V is TRBV9, with TRBD1 matching over 8 bases. Germline CDR1 SGDLS, CDR2 YYNGEE. The CDR3 covers 15 residues. V gave up 3 bases and J gave up 4 bases; unmatched junction bases: 8. DNA of the CDR3: TGTGCCAGCAGCGAGAGGACAGGGCGATTAGAGACCCAGTACTTC. The encoded protein is CASSERTGRLETQYF.

The chain combines TRBV7-2 with TRBJ2-7; D gene unclear. V was clipped by 3 bases and J by 2 bases, with 8 bases between them. Germline assignment: CDR1 SGHTA and CDR2 FQGNSA. The CDR3 contains 13 residues. The CDR3 protein is CASSFPSAYEQYF. The CDR3 nucleotides read TGTGCCAGCAGCTTCCCCTCCGCCTACGAGCAGTACTTC.